The T cell receptor (beta chain) described here comes from a study of human T cells and chemical hapten exposure. Time point indicated: patch test 1, 2 weeks after DPC sensitization. Treatment reported: therapeutic diphenylcyclopropenone sensitization with weekly scalp DPC. The CDR3 is 13 amino acids. Trimming removed 3 bases from V and 1 base from J, with 6 bases in between. The germline V gene has CDR1 LGHNT and CDR2 FRNRAP. The library put unique molecular identifiers onto individual cDNA molecules. TCRdb ran MiXCR on the RACE reads and lists one entry per CDR3 protein. The repertoire consists of around 76,000 distinct CDR3 sequences, with around 11% occurring once and the leading ten covering 3.5%. General study results and limits: Donors in the study had alopecia, meaning their immune response may differ from healthy people's. Expanded TCRs clustered into significantly more large CDR3 similarity groups than controls, the analysis revealed. The number of TCRs above 1 in 1000 frequency did not change after DPC sensitization.

A remark on this clonotype: Its target is not known.

V is TRBV12-5 and J is TRBJ2-5; the D is unclear. Sequencing was performed on whole blood, taken in connection with sensitization to the hapten diphenylcyclopropenone (DPC). The clonotype comes from a woman aged 55-69 years with alopecia areata. Some clones in this sample may be carry-over from other donors' samples. CDR3 sequence reads: CASGFDVQETQYF. The CDR3 region has the DNA TGTGCTAGTGGTTTTGACGTCCAAGAGACCCAGTACTTC.